A selection of T cell receptor beta chains follows, all from one sample in a study of blood T cell repertoires in COVID-19. Only in-frame clones appear in the TCRdb table, and some are missing; sequencing was by immunoSEQ multiplex PCR. The repertoire has approximately 190,000 clones, just under 85% of them found once; the top ten carry around 6.9%. The sample taken for sequencing was peripheral blood. These receptors were taken from a human donor with acute or convalescent COVID-19. The donor label of this sample is uncertain. The CDR3 runs from the conserved cysteine through the conserved F or W. D genes are given only for firm matches. Not all rows give a size; the values are once, few, many and, for expanded clones, a class.

DNA | CDR3 | V | size | length | D | J
TGTGCCAGCAGTTACCACTACGGCCCCTACGAGCAGTACTTC | CASSYHYGPYEQYF | TRBV6-5 | . | 14 | . | TRBJ2-7
TGTGCCAGCAGCTCCACGGGGGGGCCCTACGAGCAGTACTTC | CASSSTGGPYEQYF | TRBV7-2 | . | 14 | TRBD2 | TRBJ2-7
TGCGCCAGCAGCTTAGGGGGGGCTTCCGCCACTGAAGCTTTCTTT | CASSLGGASATEAFF | TRBV5-1 | . | 15 | . | TRBJ1-1
TGTGCCAGCTCACCACTTGGTTTGGGACAGGGGACATTTTGGCAGCCCCAGCATTTT | CASSPLGLGQGTFWQPQHF | TRBV18 | . | 19 | TRBD1 | TRBJ1-5
TGTGCCTGGAGTCGCAGGGGGCGCGAAGAAAAACTGTTTTTT | CAWSRRGREEKLFF | TRBV30 | . | 14 | TRBD1 | TRBJ1-4
TGTGCCAGCTCCCCACGGGCCGATGAGCAGTTCTTC | CASSPRADEQFF | TRBV18 | . | 12 | . | TRBJ2-1
TGTGCTAGCAACCCCTGCCCGGGGGGGGCCCGTTTAGGAACCCAGTACTTC | CASNPCPGGARLGTQYF | TRBV21-1 | . | 17 | . | TRBJ2-5
TGTGCCAGCAGCTTCGACAGGGGAACTGAAGCTTTCTTT | CASSFDRGTEAFF | TRBV5-5 | . | 13 | TRBD1 | TRBJ1-1
TGTGCCAGCAGCCCTCCGGGACAGATAGCAACAGATACGCAGTATTTT | CASSPPGQIATDTQYF | TRBV5-4 | . | 16 | TRBD1 | TRBJ2-3
TGTGCCAGCAGCTTGAGGCGTAGCGGGGTCTACAATGAGCAGTTCTTC | CASSLRRSGVYNEQFF | TRBV11-2 | . | 16 | TRBD2 | TRBJ2-1
TGCGCCAGCAGCTTGGTTAGCGGGAGTCGGTACGAGCAGTACTTC | CASSLVSGSRYEQYF | TRBV5-1 | . | 15 | TRBD2 | TRBJ2-7
TGCAGCGTTGACCTAGGGGGCGTCGGAAACACCATATATTTT | CSVDLGGVGNTIYF | TRBV29-1 | . | 14 | TRBD1 | TRBJ1-3
TGTGCCAGCAGCTACGGGAGTAGCTCCTATAATTCACCCCTCCACTTT | CASSYGSSSYNSPLHF | TRBV7-7 | once | 16 | . | TRBJ1-6
TGTGCCAGCAGCGTAGGTTCGACAGGGGGAGAAAAACTGTTTTTT | CASSVGSTGGEKLFF | TRBV9 | . | 15 | TRBD1 | TRBJ1-4
TGTGCCAGCAGTTTACGGGGGAGAATCGACGAGCAGTACTTC | CASSLRGRIDEQYF | TRBV27 | . | 14 | . | TRBJ2-7
TGTGCCAGCAGAGTAGAACAGCGGTCAACTGAAGCTTTCTTT | CASRVEQRSTEAFF | TRBV6-5 | . | 14 | . | TRBJ1-1
TGTGCCAGCAGTGCCCAAGCCGATTATAGCAATCAGCCCCAGCATTTT | CASSAQADYSNQPQHF | TRBV6-1 | . | 16 | . | TRBJ1-5
TGCGCCAGCAGCTTAACGGGACTCCTGAACACTGAAGCTTTCTTT | CASSLTGLLNTEAFF | TRBV5-1 | . | 15 | . | TRBJ1-1
TGCGCCAGCAGCCCACAGGGGGTCGGCACAGATACGCAGTATTTT | CASSPQGVGTDTQYF | TRBV5-1 | . | 15 | TRBD1 | TRBJ2-3
TGTGCCAGCAGCCGTGCTAGCGTCGAGACCCAGTACTTC | CASSRASVETQYF | TRBV7-3 | . | 13 | . | TRBJ2-5
TGTGCCAGCAGTTTCACTCTCTCCTACGAGCAGTACTTC | CASSFTLSYEQYF | TRBV28 | . | 13 | . | TRBJ2-7
TGTGCCAGTCGGAGTGGCGGGAGAGAAACAGATACGCAGTATTTT | CASRSGGRETDTQYF | TRBV7-8 | . | 15 | TRBD2 | TRBJ2-3
TGTGCCAGCAGCTTGGCCCGGACAGGCTCTTACAATGAGCAGTTCTTC | CASSLARTGSYNEQFF | TRBV5-4 | . | 16 | TRBD1 | TRBJ2-1
TGTGCCAGTACCCCCCCGGGGAGCGGAGGACACAATGAGCAGTTCTTC | CASTPPGSGGHNEQFF | TRBV19 | . | 16 | . | TRBJ2-1
TGTGCCAGTAGTGAGGGTATTTTTTCCCGCGGGAGTGGCTACACCTTC | CASSEGIFSRGSGYTF | TRBV19 | . | 16 | . | TRBJ1-2
TGCAGCGTTCGACAGCGGGAGTCAGATACGCAGTATTTT | CSVRQRESDTQYF | TRBV29-1 | few | 13 | TRBD2 | TRBJ2-3
TGCGCCAGCAGTGAGTCGGGGAGGGAGACCCAGTACTTC | CASSESGRETQYF | TRBV10-2 | . | 13 | . | TRBJ2-5
TGTGCCAGCAGCTTACTAGGAGGCCTCCACACTGAAGCTTTCTTT | CASSLLGGLHTEAFF | TRBV7-9 | few | 15 | . | TRBJ1-1
TGTGCCAGCAGTCCCGGTTCCATCAATGAGCAGTTCTTC | CASSPGSINEQFF | TRBV12-3/TRBV12-4 | few | 13 | . | TRBJ2-1
TGTGCCAGCAGCGCCCGATTGACAGGGGCTGTTGAGCAGTTCTTC | CASSARLTGAVEQFF | TRBV9 | . | 15 | TRBD1 | TRBJ2-1
TGTGCCAGCAGCCTAGACGGTCCACCATCCGAGCAGTACTTC | CASSLDGPPSEQYF | TRBV7-8 | . | 14 | . | TRBJ2-7
TGTGCCAGCAGCCCCAGTGGGACAGGGGGCTTGGAGACCCAGTACTTC | CASSPSGTGGLETQYF | TRBV3-1/TRBV3-2 | . | 16 | TRBD1 | TRBJ2-5
TGTGCCAGCAGCCTGGGACAGGGGGCTGGAAACACCATATATTTT | CASSLGQGAGNTIYF | TRBV11-2 | . | 15 | TRBD1 | TRBJ1-3
TGTGCCAGCAGTGACCAAAGGCTGGGCCTTGAGCAGTTCTTC | CASSDQRLGLEQFF | TRBV6-1 | . | 14 | . | TRBJ2-1
TGTGCCAGCAGCTTAGCGACAGGGTCCGGAAACACCATATATTTT | CASSLATGSGNTIYF | TRBV7-3 | . | 15 | TRBD1 | TRBJ1-3
TGTGCCAGTAGTATGGACAGGGGGCAGAACTATGGCTACACCTTC | CASSMDRGQNYGYTF | TRBV19 | . | 15 | TRBD1 | TRBJ1-2
TGTGCCAGCAGCTTCTCCCTCGGGACAGGGTCAGGCGAGCAGTACTTC | CASSFSLGTGSGEQYF | TRBV11-2 | . | 16 | TRBD1 | TRBJ2-7
TGTGCCATCAGTGAAAACAGGGGCACCTACGAGCAGTACTTC | CAISENRGTYEQYF | TRBV10-3 | . | 14 | TRBD1 | TRBJ2-7
TGTGCCAGCAGCAAGGACAGAAACACTGAAGCTTTCTTT | CASSKDRNTEAFF | TRBV7-8 | . | 13 | . | TRBJ1-1
TGTGCCAGCCGCTCGGATAGCGGGAGTGAGACCCAGTACTTC | CASRSDSGSETQYF | TRBV18 | . | 14 | TRBD2 | TRBJ2-5
TGTGCCTGGAGTGTGGGGTCCTACTTCTTGAGGGCAACTAATGAAAAACTGTTTTTT | CAWSVGSYFLRATNEKLFF | TRBV30 | . | 19 | . | TRBJ1-4
TGTGCCTGGAGTGTTAAGAGGGACTACGAGCAGTACTTC | CAWSVKRDYEQYF | TRBV30 | few | 13 | . | TRBJ2-7
TGTGCCAGCAGTGAAACCCTAAATAATTCACCCCTCCACTTT | CASSETLNNSPLHF | TRBV6-1 | . | 14 | . | TRBJ1-6
TGTGCCACCAGTGACTCAGGGGCGGATAGCAATCAGCCCCAGCATTTT | CATSDSGADSNQPQHF | TRBV24-1 | . | 16 | . | TRBJ1-5
TGTGCCAGCTCATTACAGGGGGACTACGAGCAGTACTTC | CASSLQGDYEQYF | TRBV18 | . | 13 | TRBD1 | TRBJ2-7
TGCGCCAGCAGCTTGGTCGGGGATGAGCAGTTCTTC | CASSLVGDEQFF | TRBV5-1 | . | 12 | . | TRBJ2-1
TGTGCCAGCAGCGTCGCAGGGGGCGCAGGAGACATTCAGTACTTC | CASSVAGGAGDIQYF | TRBV9 | . | 15 | TRBD1 | TRBJ2-4
TGTGCCAGCAGTAAGGGGACAGGGGTCACCGGGGAGCTGTTTTTT | CASSKGTGVTGELFF | TRBV27 | once | 15 | TRBD1 | TRBJ2-2
TGTGCCAGCAGCCCTAACTCAGGGAGGGATGGCTACACCTTC | CASSPNSGRDGYTF | TRBV27 | . | 14 | . | TRBJ1-2
TGCAGTGCTAGTAACCCAGGGGGAAGGGCTGAAGCTTTCTTT | CSASNPGGRAEAFF | TRBV20-1 | few | 14 | TRBD1 | TRBJ1-1
TGTGCCAGCAGACTAGCGGGAGTCCACGAGCAGTACTTC | CASRLAGVHEQYF | TRBV27 | . | 13 | TRBD2 | TRBJ2-7
TGTGCCAGCAGCGTAGCTACCCTCAACAATGAGCAGTTCTTC | CASSVATLNNEQFF | TRBV9 | . | 14 | . | TRBJ2-1
TGTGCCAGCAGCCCGAGACTAGTAGATACGCAGTATTTT | CASSPRLVDTQYF | TRBV11-2 | . | 13 | . | TRBJ2-3
TGTGCCAGCAGCTTTCTACCACTGGTGACCCAGTACTTC | CASSFLPLVTQYF | TRBV5-4 | . | 13 | . | TRBJ2-5
TGTGCCTGGAGTGCACAACTAGCGGGATCGTCAGATACGCAGTATTTT | CAWSAQLAGSSDTQYF | TRBV30 | . | 16 | TRBD2 | TRBJ2-3